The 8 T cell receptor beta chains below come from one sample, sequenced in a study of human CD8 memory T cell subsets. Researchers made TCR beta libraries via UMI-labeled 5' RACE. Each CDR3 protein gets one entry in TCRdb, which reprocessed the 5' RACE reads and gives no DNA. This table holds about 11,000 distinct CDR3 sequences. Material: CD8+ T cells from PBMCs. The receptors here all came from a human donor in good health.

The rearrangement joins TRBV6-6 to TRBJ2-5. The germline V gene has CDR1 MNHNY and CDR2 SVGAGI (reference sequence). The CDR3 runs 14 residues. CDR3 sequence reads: CASSYSFGEETQYF.

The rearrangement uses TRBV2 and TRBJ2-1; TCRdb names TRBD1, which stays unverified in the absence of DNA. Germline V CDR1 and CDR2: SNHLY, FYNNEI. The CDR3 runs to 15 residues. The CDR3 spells CATENGGTLKNEQFF.

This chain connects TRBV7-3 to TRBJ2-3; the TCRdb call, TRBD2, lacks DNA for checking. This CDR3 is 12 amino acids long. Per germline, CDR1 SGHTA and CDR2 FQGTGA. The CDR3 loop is CASSDGAPPSYF.

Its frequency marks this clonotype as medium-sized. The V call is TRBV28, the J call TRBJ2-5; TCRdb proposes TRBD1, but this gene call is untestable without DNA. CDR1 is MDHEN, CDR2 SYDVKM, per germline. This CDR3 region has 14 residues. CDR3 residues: CASTGTVSGETQYF.

This CDR3 is CASSGQAFSYEQYF. This chain joins TRBV3-1 and TRBJ2-7; the TCRdb D gene call, TRBD1, has no DNA to confirm it. The germline V gene encodes CDR1 LGHDT and CDR2 YNNKEL (reference sequence). The CDR3 runs 14 residues.

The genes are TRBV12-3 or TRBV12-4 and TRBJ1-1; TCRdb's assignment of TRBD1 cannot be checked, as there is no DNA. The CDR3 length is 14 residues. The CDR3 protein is CASRTGQMNTEAFF.

The CDR3 protein is CASSLDGVVETQYF. This chain connects TRBV7-2 to TRBJ2-5. The germline CDR1 and CDR2 sequences are SGHTA and FQGNSA. The CDR3 has 14 amino acids.

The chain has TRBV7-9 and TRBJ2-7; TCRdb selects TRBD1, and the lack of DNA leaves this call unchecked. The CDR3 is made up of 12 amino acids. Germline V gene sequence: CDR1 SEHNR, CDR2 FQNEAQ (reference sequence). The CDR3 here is CASTPAGGEQYF.